This TCR beta chain derives from a study of shared clonotypes between healthy human individuals. Turning to the study itself: Three plates each covered CD4 naive and memory; CD8 naive two, CD8 memory one. Study conclusions and caveats: A few donors showed sharing of approximately 5% of naive CD4 clonotypes. Clonotype sharing among donors was expected to depend on sequencing depth.

Concerning this clone itself: Its antigen is not identified.

Produced via immunoSEQ multiplex PCR; TCRdb's table is partial and in-frame only. The sample consists of 110,000 or so clones, about 63% of them appearing once. V was pared by 7 bases and J by 2 bases, with 4 bases of the junction left unmatched. The CDR3 contains 13 residues. CDR1 and CDR2 from the germline V gene are SNHLY and FYNNEI. This sequence joins TRBV2 and TRBJ2-7; 8 bases map to TRBD2. The sequencing input was memory CD8+ T cells sorted from blood. Subset specified: CD45RO+ cells pooled with CCR7-negative TemRA cells. The receptor was isolated from a woman in her twenties or thirties in good health. The DNA for the CDR3 is TGTGCCAGCACATGGCGGGAGGCCTACGAGCAGTACTTC. Translating gives CASTWREAYEQYF. Full variable domain (rest looked up from reference TRBV2 and TRBJ2-7): EPEVTQTPSHQVTQMGQEVILRCVPISNHLYFYWYRQILGQKVEFLVSFYNNEISEKSEIFDDQFSVERPDGSNFTLKIRSTKLEDSAMYFCASTWREAYEQYFGPGTRLTVT.